This entry describes one TCR beta chain. In the original analysis: Reference gene primer amplification gave estimated nucleated cell counts. TCRdb's copy holds only in-frame clones and misses some; the assay was immunoSEQ multiplex PCR. The V and J calls and clone size were taken over from that table, and D and trimming were inferred from the DNA. The data show around 86,000 clones, about 85% seen once. J gave up 1 base and V 3 bases, and 4 bases lay outside the gene matches. Germline-derived CDR1 and CDR2 are LGHNT and FRNRAP. This CDR3 is 15 amino acids long. These data are taken from a study of blood T cell repertoires in COVID-19. Overall study context: Collection of acute and convalescent COVID-19 samples took place in the United States, Italy and Spain. Sources were T cells, B-cell-depleted T cells, or PBMCs; the material itself was cDNA or gDNA.

The source is a human donor in a cohort sampled during active COVID-19. J is TRBJ2-3 and V is TRBV12-5; 7 bases agree with TRBD1. The sample consisted of peripheral blood. In nucleotides, the CDR3 is TGTGCTAGTGGTTTACGGACAGGAGGCACAGATACGCAGTATTTT. The encoded protein is CASGLRTGGTDTQYF.